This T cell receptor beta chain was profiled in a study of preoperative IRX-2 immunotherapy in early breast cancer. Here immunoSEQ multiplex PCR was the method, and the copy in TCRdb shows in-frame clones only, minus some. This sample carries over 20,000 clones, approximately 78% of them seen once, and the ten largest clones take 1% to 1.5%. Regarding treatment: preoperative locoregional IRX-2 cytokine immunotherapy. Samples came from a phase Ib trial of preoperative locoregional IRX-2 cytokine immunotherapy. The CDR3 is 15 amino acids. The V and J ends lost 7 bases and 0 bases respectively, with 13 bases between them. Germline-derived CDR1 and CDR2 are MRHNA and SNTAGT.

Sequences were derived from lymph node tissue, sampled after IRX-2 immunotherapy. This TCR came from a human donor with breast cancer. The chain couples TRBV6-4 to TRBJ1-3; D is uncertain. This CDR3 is CASKTNPNSGNTIYF. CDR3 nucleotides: TGTGCCAGCAAGACTAATCCAAACTCTGGAAACACCATATATTTT.